In its sample, the clone carrying this T cell receptor (beta chain) was seen once. This CDR3 contains 14 residues. Germline CDR1 is SGDLS and CDR2 is YYNGEE. V lost 3 bases and J 4 bases, leaving 11 bases between the germline ends. This record belongs to a study of CD8 T cells in Susac syndrome. Random hexamers were used to reverse transcribe an amount of about 0.45 to 1 ug RNA. TCRdb re-called the immunoSEQ multiplex PCR reads through MiXCR, storing one row per CDR3 protein. The sample lists approximately 210,000 distinct CDR3 sequences, around 93% occurring once. The chain links TRBV9 to TRBJ1-5, with a possible D match to TRBD1 (5 bases). Specimen: CD4+ T cells from PBMCs. This clonotype was obtained from a human donor with Susac syndrome. The CDR3: CASSAGTPNQPQHF. Here the CDR3 DNA reads TGTGCCAGCAGCGCCGGGACCCCGAATCAGCCCCAGCATTTT.